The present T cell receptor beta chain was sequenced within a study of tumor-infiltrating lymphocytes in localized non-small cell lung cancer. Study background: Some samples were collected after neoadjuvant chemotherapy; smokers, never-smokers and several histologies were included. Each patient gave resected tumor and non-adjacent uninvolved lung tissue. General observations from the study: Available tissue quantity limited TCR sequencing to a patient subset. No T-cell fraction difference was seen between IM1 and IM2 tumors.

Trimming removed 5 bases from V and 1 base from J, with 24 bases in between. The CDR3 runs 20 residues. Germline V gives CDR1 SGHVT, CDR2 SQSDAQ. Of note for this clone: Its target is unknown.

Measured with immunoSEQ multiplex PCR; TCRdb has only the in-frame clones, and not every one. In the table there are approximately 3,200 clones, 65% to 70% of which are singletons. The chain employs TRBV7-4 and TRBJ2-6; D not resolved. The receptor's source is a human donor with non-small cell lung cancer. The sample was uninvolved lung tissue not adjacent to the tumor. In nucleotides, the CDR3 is TGTGCCAGCAGCCAACGAGCAGGCCCCCTCGATGTGTCTGGGGCCAACGTCCTGACTTTC. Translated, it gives CASSQRAGPLDVSGANVLTF.